A single sample is the source of the 19 T cell receptor beta chains below, sequenced in a study of CD8 T cells in Susac syndrome. RNA totalling roughly 0.45 to 1 ug underwent reverse transcription with random hexamers. MiXCR, run by TCRdb on the immunoSEQ multiplex PCR reads, gives a single entry per CDR3 protein. The data contain roughly 89,000 distinct CDR3 sequences, about 95% of them seen just once; the ten biggest clones take up 0.5% to 0.8%. The sample comprised CD8+ T cells from PBMCs. Every receptor here comes from a human donor with Susac syndrome.

The chain recombines TRBV6-2 or TRBV6-3 with TRBJ1-1, with 7 positions matching TRBD1. This CDR3 comprises 13 residues. Germline lookup yields CDR1 MNHEY and CDR2 SVGEGT. V shed 6 bases and J 6 bases; nucleotides not matched to a gene: 7. CDR3 DNA: TGTGCCAGCAGATTGGGACAGAGCGCTGAAGCTTTCTTT. Translation gives CASRLGQSAEAFF.

This clonotype was detected only once. The CDR3 loop reads CASSFDGDLYNEQFF. CDR3 nucleotides: TGTGCCAGCAGCTTTGACGGGGACCTCTACAATGAGCAGTTCTTC. The genes are TRBV13 and TRBJ2-1; D is possibly TRBD1 or TRBD2 (5 bases each). Trimming pared 3 bases from V and 3 bases from J, leaving 12 bases between. The CDR3 runs to 15 residues. Looked up from germline, CDR1 is PRHDT and CDR2 is FYEKMQ (reference sequence).

The V call is TRBV5-1, the J call TRBJ1-6, with D tentatively TRBD1 (5 bases). This CDR3 has 14 residues. Trimming removed 4 bases from V and 6 bases from J, with 11 bases in between. Germline CDR1 and CDR2: SGHRS and YFSETQ. CDR3 DNA: TGCGCCAGCAGCCCGGGACGGGCTAATTCACCCCTCCACTTT. This translates into CASSPGRANSPLHF.

The rearrangement joins TRBV18 to TRBJ1-4; D uncertain. The V and J ends lost 2 bases and 4 bases respectively, with 14 bases between them. From germline, CDR1 is KGHSH and CDR2 LQKENI. The CDR3 loop spans 16 amino acids. In nucleotides, the CDR3 is TGTGCCAGCTCACCAAGGCCGCCAGGCATTAATGAAAAACTGTTTTTT. Its translation: CASSPRPPGINEKLFF.

This sequence joins TRBV29-1 and TRBJ1-3; D ambiguous. V was shortened by 7 bases and J by 4 bases, with 23 bases between the two germline ends. Germline V gene lookup returns CDR1 SQVTM and CDR2 ANQGSEA. The CDR3 totals 16 residues. As DNA, the CDR3 is TGCAGCGCAACCGGGCCCCGGTCCGACCGAGGAAACACCATATATTTT. It yields the protein CSATGPRSDRGNTIYF. Variable domain in full (rest from reference TRBV29-1 and TRBJ1-3): SAVISQKPSRDICQRGTSLTIQCQVDSQVTMMFWYRQQPGQSLTLIATANQGSEATYESGFVIDKFPISRPNLTFSTLTVSNMSPEDSSIYLCSATGPRSDRGNTIYFGEGSWLTVV.

The chain couples TRBV4-3 to TRBJ2-1, with a weak D call TRBD2 (6 bases). Germline-derived CDR1 and CDR2 are LGHNA and YSLEER. The germline V and J ends were trimmed by 1 base and 6 bases, with 13 bases remaining between them. The CDR3 runs to 15 residues. The CDR3 region is CASSQAFGGVNEQFF. The CDR3 coding sequence is TGCGCCAGCAGCCAAGCGTTTGGAGGGGTCAATGAGCAGTTCTTC.

This clonotype was counted only a few times. As DNA, the CDR3 is TGTGCCAGCAGTGAGGACAGCCAAGAGACCCAGTACTTC. Translated, it gives CASSEDSQETQYF. The chain is built from TRBV2 and TRBJ2-5; tentative D call: TRBD1 (6 bases). This CDR3 has 13 residues. CDR1 and CDR2 (germline): SNHLY, FYNNEI. Trimming took off 3 bases at V and 1 base at J, with 6 bases between the two ends.

J is TRBJ2-2 and V is TRBV4-1; D gene unclear. This CDR3 is 16 amino acids long. The germline CDR1 and CDR2 sequences are MGHRA and YSYEKL. Trimming removed 4 bases at V and 6 bases at J, with 18 bases between. DNA for the CDR3: TGCGCCAGCAGCCCGCAACCTGAGTATCTCCCCGGGGAGCTGTTTTTT. This translates into CASSPQPEYLPGELFF.

The chain has TRBV5-4 and TRBJ2-1, with 7 nucleotides matching TRBD1. CDR3 size: 15 residues. Per germline, CDR1 SGHNT and CDR2 YYREEE (reference sequence). V shed 1 base, J shed 8 bases, and the junction held 9 bases outside the gene matches. The CDR3: CASSLYNRGGDEQFF. The CDR3 region has the DNA TGTGCCAGCAGCTTGTATAACAGGGGTGGAGATGAGCAGTTCTTC.

This rearrangement joins TRBV30 to TRBJ1-1; possibly TRBD1 for D (5 bases). This CDR3 spans 12 amino acids. Trimming pared 5 bases from V and 1 base from J, leaving 8 bases between. CDR1 is GTSNPN and CDR2 is SVGIG in the germline V gene (reference sequence). The CDR3 DNA follows: TGTGCCTGGGTAGGACAGAACACTGAAGCTTTCTTT. Amino acids: CAWVGQNTEAFF. Full variable domain (missing parts from reference TRBV30 and TRBJ1-1): SQTIHQWPATLVQPVGSPLSLECTVEGTSNPNLYWYRQAAGRGLQLLFYSVGIGQISSEVPQNLSASRPQDRQFILSSKKLLLSDSGFYLCAWVGQNTEAFFGQGTRLTVV.

The rearrangement joins TRBV13 to TRBJ1-4, with D hard to call. V lost 5 bases and J lost 8, with 9 bases in between. Germline CDR1 PRHDT, CDR2 FYEKMQ (reference sequence). This CDR3 spans 12 amino acids. The CDR3: CASSTNNEKLFF. The CDR3 nucleotides read TGTGCCAGCAGCACAAATAACGAAAAACTGTTTTTT.

CDR3 region: CASSRGDSQSYNEQFF. Written as DNA, the CDR3 is TGTGCCAGCTCGCGGGGGGACAGCCAGTCCTACAATGAGCAGTTCTTC. The V call is TRBV3-1, the J call TRBJ2-1; a possible D gene is TRBD2 (8 bases). Germline V CDR1 and CDR2: LGHDT, YNNKEL (reference sequence). V shed 8 bases and J shed 1 base, with 18 bases lying between them. This CDR3 is 16 amino acids long.

This chain links TRBV19 with TRBJ1-5; D unresolved. Germline V gene lookup returns CDR1 LNHDA and CDR2 SQIVND (reference sequence). V was pared by 6 bases and J by 0 bases, with 12 bases between. The CDR3 has 15 amino acids. In DNA form, the CDR3 reads TGTGCCAGTAGCCTCGGGGTCAATAGCAATCAGCCCCAGCATTTT. Its translation is CASSLGVNSNQPQHF.

V and J are TRBV4-2 and TRBJ2-7; 9 bases map to TRBD1. Germline V lookup: CDR1 LGHNA, CDR2 YNFKEQ. CDR3 length equals 15 residues. V shed 2 bases and J 3 bases; nucleotides not matched to a gene: 5. The CDR3 region is CASSQSGTGFYEQYF. CDR3 bases: TGTGCCAGCAGCCAATCCGGGACAGGGTTCTACGAGCAGTACTTC.

For the CDR3, the DNA is TGCAGCGTTGAACGTCTCCCCAGGAAGTTCTTC. This codes for CSVERLPRKFF. This chain links TRBV29-1 with TRBJ2-1; D gene uncertain. In germline, CDR1 is SQVTM, CDR2 ANQGSEA. The CDR3 loop spans 11 amino acids. V lost 2 bases and J lost 14, with 13 bases in between.

The chain combines TRBV4-3 with TRBJ1-1; D gene ambiguous. From germline, CDR1 is LGHNA and CDR2 YSLEER. This CDR3 has 14 residues. Deletions cut 0 bases from V and 4 bases from J, with 9 bases between. The CDR3 sequence: CASSQERQSTEAFF. The CDR3 coding sequence is TGCGCCAGCAGCCAAGAACGTCAGAGCACTGAAGCTTTCTTT.

This clonotype was seen only once. This CDR3 is CASSLARGETQYF. In DNA form, the CDR3 reads TGTGCCAGCAGCTTAGCAAGGGGGGAGACCCAGTACTTC. The genes are TRBV11-3 and TRBJ2-5, with a possible D match to TRBD1 (6 bases). V was trimmed by 1 base and J by 5 bases, leaving 8 bases between them. The CDR3 loop spans 13 amino acids. Germline assignment: CDR1 SGHNT and CDR2 YENEEA.

Here the CDR3 reads CASSLMGASGGNEQFF. CDR3 DNA: TGCGCCAGCAGCCTCATGGGGGCTAGCGGGGGCAATGAGCAGTTCTTC. This chain uses TRBV4-1 with TRBJ2-1, with 10 bases that match TRBD2. The CDR3 contains 16 residues. CDR1 and CDR2 from the germline V gene are MGHRA and YSYEKL. The junction had 9 bases not matched to a gene; V was cut back by 4 bases and J by 6 bases.

The chain combines TRBV24-1 with TRBJ1-5; 9 positions match TRBD1. The J segment lost 5 bases and the V segment lost 8 bases, leaving 15 bases of the junction unmatched. CDR3 length: 17 residues. Germline values: CDR1 KGHDR, CDR2 SFDVKD. CDR3 in amino acids: CATTKRLEGTGHQPQHF. CDR3 bases: TGTGCCACCACTAAACGTTTGGAAGGGACAGGGCATCAGCCCCAGCATTTT.